This TCR beta chain was captured in a study of technical replicates of blood from a handful of donors. Produced via immunoSEQ multiplex PCR; TCRdb's table is partial and in-frame only. This sample has about 80,000 clones; roughly 97% occur once, and the top ten carry around 0.18%. The V gene lost 7 bases and the J gene lost 5 bases, with 18 bases spanning the gap. The CDR3 runs 14 residues. The germline V gene has CDR1 SGHRS and CDR2 YFSETQ. This receptor was identified in a human donor in good health. Sequenced material: T cells isolated from PBMCs. The chain employs TRBV5-1 and TRBJ2-5; TRBD2 is a possible D gene (6 bases). CDR3 in DNA: TGCGCCAGCTCTCACGGGAGAGGTGGCGAGACCCAGTACTTC. Amino acids: CASSHGRGGETQYF.